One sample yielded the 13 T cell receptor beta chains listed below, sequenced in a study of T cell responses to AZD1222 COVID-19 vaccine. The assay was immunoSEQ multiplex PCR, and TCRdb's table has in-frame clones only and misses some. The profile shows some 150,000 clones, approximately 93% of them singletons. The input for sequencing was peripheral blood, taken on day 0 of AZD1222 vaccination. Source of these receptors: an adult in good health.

CDR3 DNA sequence: TGTGCCAGCAGTGGGGTCGTGGGACAGGGTGTCACCATATATTTT. Amino acids: CASSGVVGQGVTIYF. The chain links TRBV2 to TRBJ1-3, with 9 nucleotides matching TRBD1. Germline lookup yields CDR1 SNHLY and CDR2 FYNNEI. The junction had 10 bases not matched to a gene; V was cut back by 4 bases and J by 9 bases. The CDR3 contains 15 residues.

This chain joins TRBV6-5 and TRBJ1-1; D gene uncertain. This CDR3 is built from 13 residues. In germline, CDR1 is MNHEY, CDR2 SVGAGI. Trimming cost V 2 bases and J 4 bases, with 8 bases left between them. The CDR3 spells CASSYEGGTEAFF. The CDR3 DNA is TGTGCCAGCAGTTACGAGGGAGGCACTGAAGCTTTCTTT.

In nucleotides, the CDR3 is TGTGCCATCAGTCGAGAGGGAATAGATGAAAAACTGTTTTTT. Translating it yields CAISREGIDEKLFF. The chain employs TRBV10-3 and TRBJ1-4, with D unresolved. The germline V gene has CDR1 ENHRY and CDR2 SYGVKD. V was pared by 5 bases and J by 6 bases, with 13 bases between. The CDR3 totals 14 residues.

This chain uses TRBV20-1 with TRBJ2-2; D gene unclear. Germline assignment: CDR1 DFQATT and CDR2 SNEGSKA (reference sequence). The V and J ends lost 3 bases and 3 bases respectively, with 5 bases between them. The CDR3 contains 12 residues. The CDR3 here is CSASGDTGELFF. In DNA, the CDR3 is TGCAGTGCTAGTGGGGACACCGGGGAGCTGTTTTTT.

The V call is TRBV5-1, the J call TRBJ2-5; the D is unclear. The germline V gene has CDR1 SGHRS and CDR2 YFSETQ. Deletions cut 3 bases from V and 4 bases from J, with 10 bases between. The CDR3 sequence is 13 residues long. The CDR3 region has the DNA TGCGCCAGCAGCTCCCTTCTTGTAGAGACCCAGTACTTC. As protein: CASSSLLVETQYF. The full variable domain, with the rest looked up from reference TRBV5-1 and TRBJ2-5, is KAGVTQTPRYLIKTRGQQVTLSCSPISGHRSVSWYQQTPGQGLQFLFEYFSETQRNKGNFPGRFSGRQFSNSRSEMNVSTLELGDSALYLCASSSLLVETQYFGPGTRLLVL.

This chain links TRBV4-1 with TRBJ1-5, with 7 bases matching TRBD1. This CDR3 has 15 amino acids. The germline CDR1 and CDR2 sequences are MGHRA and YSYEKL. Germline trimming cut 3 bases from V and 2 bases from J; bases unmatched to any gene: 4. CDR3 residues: CASSQEGAGNQPQHF. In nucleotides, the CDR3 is TGCGCCAGCAGCCAGGAGGGGGCCGGCAATCAGCCCCAGCATTTT.

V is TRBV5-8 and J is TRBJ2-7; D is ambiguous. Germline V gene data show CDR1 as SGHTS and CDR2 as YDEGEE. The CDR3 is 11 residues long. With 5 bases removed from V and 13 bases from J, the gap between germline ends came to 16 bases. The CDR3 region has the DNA TGTGCCAGCAGAAGCATGTATACGGTATACTTC. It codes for CASRSMYTVYF.

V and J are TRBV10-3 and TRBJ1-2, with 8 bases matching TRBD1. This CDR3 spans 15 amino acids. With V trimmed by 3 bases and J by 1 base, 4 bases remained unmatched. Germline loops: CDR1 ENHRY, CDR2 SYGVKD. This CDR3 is CAISDRGQNNYGYTF. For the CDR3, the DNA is TGTGCCATCAGTGACAGGGGGCAAAATAACTATGGCTACACCTTC.

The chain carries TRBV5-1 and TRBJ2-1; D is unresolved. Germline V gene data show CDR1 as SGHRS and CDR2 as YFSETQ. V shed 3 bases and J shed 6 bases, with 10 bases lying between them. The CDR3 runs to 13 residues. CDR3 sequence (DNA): TGCGCCAGCAGCTATATAGTAGCCAATGAGCAGTTCTTC. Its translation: CASSYIVANEQFF.

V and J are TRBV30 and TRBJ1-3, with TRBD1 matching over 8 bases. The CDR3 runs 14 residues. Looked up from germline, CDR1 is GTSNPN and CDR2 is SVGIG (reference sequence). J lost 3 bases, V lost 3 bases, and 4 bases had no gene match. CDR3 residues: CAWSPDRVGNTIYF. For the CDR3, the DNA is TGTGCCTGGAGCCCGGACAGGGTTGGAAACACCATATATTTT.

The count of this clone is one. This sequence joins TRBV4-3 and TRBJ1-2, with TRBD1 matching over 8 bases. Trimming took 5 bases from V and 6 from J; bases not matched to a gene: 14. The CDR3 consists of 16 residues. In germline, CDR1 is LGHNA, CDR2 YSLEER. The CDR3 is CASSTVPGQVYNGYTF. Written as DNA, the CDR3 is TGCGCCAGCAGCACCGTCCCGGGACAGGTTTACAATGGCTACACCTTC.

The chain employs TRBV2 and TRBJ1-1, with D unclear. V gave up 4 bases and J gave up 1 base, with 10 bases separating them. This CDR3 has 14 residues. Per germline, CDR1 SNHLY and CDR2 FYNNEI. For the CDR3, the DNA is TGTGCCAGCAGTGGCGATTATGGGAACACTGAAGCTTTCTTT. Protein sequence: CASSGDYGNTEAFF.

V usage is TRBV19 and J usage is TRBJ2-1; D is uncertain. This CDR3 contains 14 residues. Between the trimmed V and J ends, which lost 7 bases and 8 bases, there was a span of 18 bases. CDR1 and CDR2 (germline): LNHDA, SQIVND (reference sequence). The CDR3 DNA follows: TGTGCCAGTAATCTGTATGGTAGCCAGGATGAGCAGTTCTTC. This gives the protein CASNLYGSQDEQFF.